A selection of T cell receptor beta chains follows, all from one sample in a study of cytomegalovirus exposure and HLA in healthy donors. Profiling relied on immunoSEQ multiplex PCR, and the TCRdb table lists in-frame clones only, not all of them. The table lists 150,000 or so clones, approximately 82% of them singletons. Sequencing used PBMCs. The receptors were gathered from a man aged 25 to 40 in good health and CMV-seropositive. The CDR3 runs from the conserved cysteine through the conserved F or W. The order of the fields is V gene, J gene, D gene, CDR3 DNA, CDR3 protein. D genes are given only for firm matches.

v_call: TRBV25-1; j_call: TRBJ1-3; d_call: TRBD1; cdr3_nt: TGTGCCAGCAGTGCTCGGACAGGGTTCTCTGGAAACACCATATATTTT; cdr3_aa: CASSARTGFSGNTIYF
v_call: TRBV5-8; j_call: TRBJ1-4; d_call: NA; cdr3_nt: TGTGCCAGCGACACTATCGGGGTCTCCCCAGAAAAACTGTTTTTT; cdr3_aa: CASDTIGVSPEKLFF
v_call: TRBV11-3; j_call: TRBJ2-7; d_call: TRBD2; cdr3_nt: TGTGCCAGCACCCAGACTAGCGGATACCCCTACGAGCAGTACTTC; cdr3_aa: CASTQTSGYPYEQYF
v_call: TRBV4-1; j_call: TRBJ2-5; d_call: NA; cdr3_nt: TGCGCCAGCAGCCAAGGACTCCAGGGGGGACTCCAAGAGACCCAGTACTTC; cdr3_aa: CASSQGLQGGLQETQYF
v_call: TRBV11-3; j_call: TRBJ1-1; d_call: TRBD1; cdr3_nt: TGTGCCAGCAGCTTCGTCGGACAGGACACTGAAGCTTTCTTT; cdr3_aa: CASSFVGQDTEAFF
v_call: TRBV19; j_call: TRBJ2-7; d_call: TRBD1; cdr3_nt: TGTGCCAGTAGTAAACAGGGGGCCTACGAGCAGTACTTC; cdr3_aa: CASSKQGAYEQYF
v_call: TRBV13; j_call: TRBJ1-2; d_call: NA; cdr3_nt: TGTGCCAGCAGACAACGAGGTGGCAGGGCCTATGGCTACACCTTC; cdr3_aa: CASRQRGGRAYGYTF
v_call: TRBV10-1; j_call: TRBJ2-1; d_call: TRBD2; cdr3_nt: TGCGCCAGCAGTCGGACTAGCGGGGGGCCGAGCTCCTACAATGAGCAGTTCTTC; cdr3_aa: CASSRTSGGPSSYNEQFF
v_call: TRBV6-6; j_call: TRBJ1-4; d_call: NA; cdr3_nt: TGTGCCAGCAGTTACGACGGGGAAAAACTGTTTTTT; cdr3_aa: CASSYDGEKLFF
v_call: TRBV11-3; j_call: TRBJ2-3; d_call: TRBD2; cdr3_nt: TGTGCCAGCAGCTTAGCTGGGGGACTAGCGGGAGGGTCCGCAGATACGCAGTATTTT; cdr3_aa: CASSLAGGLAGGSADTQYF
v_call: TRBV19; j_call: TRBJ2-7; d_call: TRBD2; cdr3_nt: TGTGCCAGTAGGCAAACTAGCGGGAGCGGGCTCTACGAGCAGTACTTC; cdr3_aa: CASRQTSGSGLYEQYF
v_call: TRBV9; j_call: TRBJ2-7; d_call: NA; cdr3_nt: TGTGCCAGCAGCGTAGCCCCTGAATACGAGCAGTACTTC; cdr3_aa: CASSVAPEYEQYF
v_call: TRBV7-2; j_call: TRBJ2-1; d_call: NA; cdr3_nt: TGTGCCAGCAGCTTCCAAACCTACAATGAGCAGTTCTTC; cdr3_aa: CASSFQTYNEQFF